This T cell receptor (beta chain) was captured in a study of T cells in Graves' hyperthyroidism and ophthalmopathy. Study-wide results and caveats: Ophthalmopathy was told apart from stable hyperthyroidism by a 13 V-J model. Blood also showed most of the thyroid clonotypes that were expanded above 0.001.

The germline CDR1 and CDR2 sequences are SGHRS and YFSETQ. This CDR3 is built from 14 residues. The V and J ends lost 3 bases and 5 bases, in that order; junction bases with no gene match: 6. This clonotype was counted only a few times. The antigen is not known. No ophthalmopathy progression within 18 months constituted stable Graves' hyperthyroidism. Regions amplified from RNA transcripts were the TCR beta CDR3 regions. HTBI primers drove first-round RT-PCR of the TCR CDR3. In TCRdb, the multiplex PCR reads were re-called with MiXCR into one record per CDR3 protein. The table shows 450,000 to 650,000 distinct CDR3 sequences, with about a fifth occurring only once.

This chain links TRBV5-1 with TRBJ2-5; 8 bases match TRBD1. The sample was blood. The TCR sequence derives from a man between 18 and 29 years old with Graves' hyperthyroidism. CDR3 region: CASSWAGGQETQYF. CDR3 coding DNA: TGCGCCAGCAGCTGGGCAGGGGGCCAGGAGACCCAGTACTTC. The entire variable domain, with the rest obtained from reference TRBV5-1 and TRBJ2-5, is as follows: KAGVTQTPRYLIKTRGQQVTLSCSPISGHRSVSWYQQTPGQGLQFLFEYFSETQRNKGNFPGRFSGRQFSNSRSEMNVSTLELGDSALYLCASSWAGGQETQYFGPGTRLLVL.